This TCR beta chain was captured in a study of cytomegalovirus exposure and HLA in healthy donors. Study-level information: The same platform as the approximately 660 first-cohort repertoires was used for the 95 to 150 validation repertoires, a later analysis reported.

For this clone: Its antigen is not known.

Per germline, CDR1 MNHEY and CDR2 SVGAGI. V shed 6 bases and J 5 bases; nucleotides not matched to a gene: 10. CDR3 length: 15 amino acids. Produced via immunoSEQ multiplex PCR; TCRdb's table is partial and in-frame only. In the table there are 150,000 or so clones, 75% to 90% of which are singletons. Findings of the study overall: High sensitivity and specificity were reportedly achieved when the classifier diagnosed cytomegalovirus status. Most TCR sequences proved rare, with some public TCRs found in many donors.

This TCR came from a man aged 18-30 years in good health and CMV-seropositive. This chain links TRBV6-5 with TRBJ2-5; TRBD1 agrees at 9 bases. Sequencing was performed on PBMCs. The CDR3 bases are TGTGCCAGCAGGCGCTACAGGGGGCCGGGGGAGACCCAGTACTTC. It encodes CASRRYRGPGETQYF.